A selection of T cell receptor beta chains follows, all from one sample in a study of graft-versus-host responses after intestinal transplantation. Here immunoSEQ multiplex PCR was the method, and the copy in TCRdb shows in-frame clones only, minus some. This table has around 4,800 clones, about three quarters appearing once. Sequencing used ileum tissue, obtained roughly 120 days after intestinal transplantation. These receptors came from a human patient who received an intestinal transplant, so some T cells may come from the graft donor. Each CDR3 is given with its conserved first and last residue. Each record gives: CDR3 protein, CDR3 DNA, clone size, J gene, V gene, D gene. D genes are given only for firm matches. For some rows the clone size is stated as once, few or many, or as a class when expanded; others skip it.

cdr3_aa: CASSYSGTSAYEQYF
cdr3_nt: TGTGCCAGCAGTTACTCCGGGACTAGCGCCTACGAGCAGTACTTC
clone_size: -
j_call: TRBJ2-7
v_call: TRBV6-5
d_call: TRBD2

cdr3_aa: CASRKVRGPTGELFF
cdr3_nt: TGTGCCAGCCGCAAAGTAAGGGGGCCGACCGGGGAGCTGTTTTTT
clone_size: once
j_call: TRBJ2-2
v_call: TRBV7-9
d_call: TRBD1

cdr3_aa: CAWSGGGSADTQYF
cdr3_nt: TGTGCCTGGAGTGGCGGAGGGAGCGCAGATACGCAGTATTTT
clone_size: -
j_call: TRBJ2-3
v_call: TRBV30
d_call: -

cdr3_aa: CASSEHNEQFF
cdr3_nt: TGTGCCAGCAGTGAACACAATGAGCAGTTCTTC
clone_size: few
j_call: TRBJ2-1
v_call: TRBV25-1
d_call: -

cdr3_aa: CASSAQISGGYTF
cdr3_nt: TGTGCCAGCAGTGCCCAGATAAGCGGCGGCTACACCTTC
clone_size: -
j_call: TRBJ1-2
v_call: TRBV2
d_call: -

cdr3_aa: CASSERAGDNEQFF
cdr3_nt: TGTGCCAGCAGTGAAAGGGCGGGAGACAATGAGCAGTTCTTC
clone_size: -
j_call: TRBJ2-1
v_call: TRBV2
d_call: TRBD2

cdr3_aa: CASSQDGQETQYF
cdr3_nt: TGTGCCAGCAGCCAAGACGGCCAAGAGACCCAGTACTTC
clone_size: -
j_call: TRBJ2-5
v_call: TRBV4-2
d_call: -

cdr3_aa: CASSPGTGHTGELFF
cdr3_nt: TGTGCCAGCAGCCCAGGGACAGGTCACACCGGGGAGCTGTTTTTT
clone_size: -
j_call: TRBJ2-2
v_call: TRBV6-6
d_call: TRBD1

cdr3_aa: CASSLDSTAGNEQFF
cdr3_nt: TGTGCCAGCAGCCTAGACAGTACGGCGGGGAATGAGCAGTTCTTC
clone_size: -
j_call: TRBJ2-1
v_call: TRBV2
d_call: -

cdr3_aa: CASSHHRDRGLNTEAFF
cdr3_nt: TGCGCCAGCAGTCATCACCGGGACAGGGGCCTGAACACTGAAGCTTTCTTT
clone_size: -
j_call: TRBJ1-1
v_call: TRBV23-1
d_call: TRBD1

cdr3_aa: CASSKQDNEQFF
cdr3_nt: TGTGCCAGCAGCAAACAAGACAATGAGCAGTTCTTC
clone_size: few
j_call: TRBJ2-1
v_call: TRBV21-1
d_call: -

cdr3_aa: CASSLYNEQFF
cdr3_nt: TGTGCCAGCAGCTTGTACAATGAGCAGTTCTTC
clone_size: -
j_call: TRBJ2-1
v_call: TRBV5-5
d_call: -

cdr3_aa: CASSPFGRNNEQFF
cdr3_nt: TGTGCCAGCAGTCCCTTTGGGAGGAACAATGAGCAGTTCTTC
clone_size: -
j_call: TRBJ2-1
v_call: TRBV25-1
d_call: -

cdr3_aa: CASSNQPQHF
cdr3_nt: TGTGCCAGCAGTAATCAGCCCCAGCATTTT
clone_size: -
j_call: TRBJ1-5
v_call: TRBV6-6
d_call: -

cdr3_aa: CASVLGELSSYEQYF
cdr3_nt: TGTGCCAGCGTATTGGGGGAGTTGAGCTCCTACGAGCAGTACTTC
clone_size: few
j_call: TRBJ2-7
v_call: TRBV5-4
d_call: -

cdr3_aa: CASSLLAGGSTGELFF
cdr3_nt: TGTGCCAGCAGCCTACTAGCGGGAGGGAGCACCGGGGAGCTGTTTTTT
clone_size: -
j_call: TRBJ2-2
v_call: TRBV6-6
d_call: TRBD2

cdr3_aa: CASSPLWRGTEPSSGANVLTF
cdr3_nt: TGTGCCAGCAGTCCCCTCTGGAGGGGCACAGAACCCTCTTCTGGGGCCAACGTCCTGACTTTC
clone_size: -
j_call: TRBJ2-6
v_call: TRBV27
d_call: -

cdr3_aa: CASRAGDEQYF
cdr3_nt: TGTGCCAGCAGAGCGGGAGACGAGCAGTACTTC
clone_size: -
j_call: TRBJ2-7
v_call: TRBV2
d_call: TRBD2

cdr3_aa: CASSLSPAAANSPLHF
cdr3_nt: TGTGCCAGCAGTTTATCGCCGGCGGCAGCCAATTCACCCCTCCACTTT
clone_size: -
j_call: TRBJ1-6
v_call: TRBV27
d_call: -

cdr3_aa: CSVEWGTGEWRNTEAFF
cdr3_nt: TGCAGCGTTGAATGGGGGACAGGGGAGTGGAGGAACACTGAAGCTTTCTTT
clone_size: once
j_call: TRBJ1-1
v_call: TRBV29-1
d_call: TRBD1

cdr3_aa: CASSPRQGPYEQYF
cdr3_nt: TGTGCCAGCAGCCCTCGACAGGGCCCGTACGAGCAGTACTTC
clone_size: -
j_call: TRBJ2-7
v_call: TRBV6-6
d_call: TRBD1

cdr3_aa: CASSLGPGTGANTEAFF
cdr3_nt: TGCGCCAGCAGCTTAGGACCCGGGACAGGGGCGAACACTGAAGCTTTCTTT
clone_size: once
j_call: TRBJ1-1
v_call: TRBV5-1
d_call: TRBD1

cdr3_aa: CASMNGQGEGYTF
cdr3_nt: TGTGCCAGCATGAACGGGCAGGGGGAAGGCTACACCTTC
clone_size: -
j_call: TRBJ1-2
v_call: TRBV2
d_call: TRBD1

cdr3_aa: CASSQRPNTGELFF
cdr3_nt: TGCGCCAGCAGCCAGAGGCCGAACACCGGGGAGCTGTTTTTT
clone_size: -
j_call: TRBJ2-2
v_call: TRBV4-1
d_call: -

cdr3_aa: CASSASGVHNEQFF
cdr3_nt: TGCGCCAGCAGTGCTAGCGGGGTCCACAATGAGCAGTTCTTC
clone_size: -
j_call: TRBJ2-1
v_call: TRBV5-1
d_call: TRBD2

cdr3_aa: CASSLYSTGWREKLFF
cdr3_nt: TGTGCCAGCAGTTTATACAGTACGGGGTGGAGGGAAAAACTGTTTTTT
clone_size: few
j_call: TRBJ1-4
v_call: TRBV27
d_call: -

cdr3_aa: CAITGLSYNEQFF
cdr3_nt: TGTGCCATAACGGGACTCTCCTACAATGAGCAGTTCTTC
clone_size: -
j_call: TRBJ2-1
v_call: TRBV25-1
d_call: -

cdr3_aa: CAISLRGGREETQYF
cdr3_nt: TGTGCCATCAGTCTACGTGGAGGGAGGGAGGAGACCCAGTACTTC
clone_size: -
j_call: TRBJ2-5
v_call: TRBV10-3
d_call: TRBD2

cdr3_aa: CASSSGTGGISDTQYF
cdr3_nt: TGTGCCAGCAGCTCCGGGACAGGGGGGATCTCAGATACGCAGTATTTT
clone_size: -
j_call: TRBJ2-3
v_call: TRBV9
d_call: TRBD1